Below are 10 T cell receptor beta chains sequenced from a single sample in a study of T cell responses to AZD1222 COVID-19 vaccine. TCRdb's table, derived via immunoSEQ multiplex PCR, lists solely in-frame clones and lacks some. Counted here are 120,000 or so clones, approximately 87% occurring once; the ten biggest clones make up about 10%. Sequenced here: peripheral blood, sampled on day 0 of AZD1222 vaccination. Receptors originate from an adult in good health.

J is TRBJ1-2 and V is TRBV11-2; maybe TRBD1 (6 bases). This CDR3 region has 15 residues. Germline CDR1 reads SGHAT; CDR2 reads FQNNGV. The ends were cut back, 1 base at V and 4 bases at J, with 13 bases in the middle. CDR3 protein: CASSLVGGGGYGYTF. Here the CDR3 DNA reads TGTGCCAGCAGCTTAGTCGGGGGGGGCGGCTATGGCTACACCTTC.

This sequence joins TRBV27 and TRBJ2-2; 9 bases line up with TRBD1. Germline CDR1 and CDR2: MNHEY and SMNVEV (reference sequence). There are 15 residues in the CDR3. V lost 5 bases to trimming and J lost 6 bases; unmatched junction nucleotides: 7. The CDR3 protein is CASSTRTGVAGELFF. As DNA, the CDR3 is TGTGCCAGCAGTACCCGGACAGGGGTGGCCGGGGAGCTGTTTTTT.

This rearrangement joins TRBV5-4 to TRBJ2-2; 8 bases are shared with TRBD1. The V segment lost 3 bases and the J segment 0 bases; nucleotides outside the gene matches: 1. The CDR3 consists of 15 residues. Looked up from germline, CDR1 is SGHNT and CDR2 is YYREEE (reference sequence). The CDR3 loop reads CASSWGQANTGELFF. The DNA of the CDR3 is TGTGCCAGCAGCTGGGGACAGGCGAACACCGGGGAGCTGTTTTTT.

This clone was counted a single time. The rearrangement joins TRBV19 to TRBJ2-1; 8 bases align to TRBD1. CDR1 LNHDA and CDR2 SQIVND come from the germline V gene (reference sequence). V was pared by 6 bases and J by 7 bases, with 8 bases of the junction left unmatched. This CDR3 region has 14 residues. This chain's CDR3 is CASRRTGLRNEQFF. The CDR3 region has the DNA TGTGCCAGTAGGCGGACAGGGTTGAGGAATGAGCAGTTCTTC.

The V call is TRBV7-9, the J call TRBJ1-1; D ambiguous. V was trimmed by 0 bases and J by 0 bases, leaving 11 bases between them. Germline CDR1 and CDR2: SEHNR and FQNEAQ (reference sequence). The CDR3 spans 16 residues. As DNA, the CDR3 is TGTGCCAGCAGCTTAGCCGGTGAGCCTCTGAACACTGAAGCTTTCTTT. The encoded protein is CASSLAGEPLNTEAFF.

Worth noting for this clone: Other DNA sequences in the same sample also yield this CDR3. V gene TRBV5-1 combines with J gene TRBJ1-1; the D is unclear. Germline V gene data show CDR1 as SGHRS and CDR2 as YFSETQ. The ends were cut back, 1 base at V and 1 base at J, with 8 bases in the middle. The CDR3 covers 14 residues. The CDR3 region has the DNA TGCGCCAGCAGCTTGTCAACGGCGAACACTGAAGCTTTCTTT. Encoded protein: CASSLSTANTEAFF. The full variable domain, its missing parts supplied by reference TRBV5-1 and TRBJ1-1, is KAGVTQTPRYLIKTRGQQVTLSCSPISGHRSVSWYQQTPGQGLQFLFEYFSETQRNKGNFPGRFSGRQFSNSRSEMNVSTLELGDSALYLCASSLSTANTEAFFGQGTRLTVV.

The J gene is TRBJ1-3, the V gene TRBV6-1; no reliable D call. The germline V gene encodes CDR1 MNHNS and CDR2 SASEGT. CDR3 length: 16 amino acids. V dropped 0 bases and J dropped 3 bases, with 12 bases sitting between them. CDR3 protein: CASSEAGSSFGNTIYF. The DNA for the CDR3 is TGTGCCAGCAGTGAAGCGGGCAGCTCCTTTGGAAACACCATATATTTT.

The CDR3 here is CASTLAGSREQYF. In DNA, the CDR3 is TGCGCCAGCACCTTAGCGGGGTCTCGGGAGCAGTACTTC. The chain recombines TRBV10-2 with TRBJ2-7; 8 nucleotides line up with TRBD2. Trimming cost V 7 bases and J 7 bases; bases outside gene matches: 9. Germline V gene data show CDR1 as WSHSY and CDR2 as SAAADI. This CDR3 contains 13 residues.

The chain couples TRBV12-3 or TRBV12-4 to TRBJ1-3; D remains ambiguous. V lost 11 bases and J lost 0, with 8 bases in between. The CDR3 runs 12 residues. The CDR3 nucleotides read TGTGCCTCCGGGGTCTCTGGAAACACCATATATTTT. It is translated as CASGVSGNTIYF.

The rearrangement joins TRBV9 to TRBJ2-2, with a weak D call TRBD1 (6 bases). Germline V gene sequence: CDR1 SGDLS, CDR2 YYNGEE. Trimming cost V 3 bases and J 2 bases, with 20 bases left between them. The CDR3 runs 18 residues. CDR3: CASSAHTGDIFNTGELFF. CDR3 nucleotides: TGTGCCAGCAGCGCCCATACCGGGGACATCTTTAACACCGGGGAGCTGTTTTTT.